Presented here are 6 T cell receptor beta chains from one specimen sequenced in a study of CD8+ T cells in alopecia areata. The sequencing template was cDNA reverse transcribed from extracted RNA. Sequencing was performed with immunoSEQ multiplex PCR; in TCRdb, only in-frame clones are kept and a portion is missing. The sample shows 100,000 to 130,000 clones, roughly 89% of them seen only once. Regarding treatment: oral pan-JAK inhibitor, 5-10 mg twice daily. Sample: CD8+ T cells sorted from blood, taken at week 24, from a patient treated with tofacitinib. The source of these receptors is a human donor with alopecia areata.

This clone has a handful of counts. The chain combines TRBV19 with TRBJ1-2; D possibly corresponds to TRBD1 (5 bases). The CDR3 covers 13 residues. The V end lost 5 bases, the J end lost 1 base, and 8 bases lay between the germline ends. CDR1 and CDR2 from the germline V gene are LNHDA and SQIVND (reference sequence). The CDR3 DNA sequence: TGTGCCAGTAGTCCAGGGAGTAACTATGGCTACACCTTC. It yields the protein CASSPGSNYGYTF.

The chain recombines TRBV9 with TRBJ2-7, with 9 bases matching TRBD1. V was clipped by 3 bases and J by 6 bases; unmatched bases: 7. The CDR3 is 14 residues long. Looked up from germline, CDR1 is SGDLS and CDR2 is YYNGEE. DNA for the CDR3: TGTGCCAGCAGCGAACAGGGGGCTGGAGGCGAGCAGTACTTC. Protein sequence: CASSEQGAGGEQYF.

The gene calls are TRBV9 and TRBJ2-1; unclear D gene. The CDR3 runs to 15 residues. The V gene's germline CDR1 is SGDLS and CDR2 YYNGEE. Trimming took 1 base from V and 9 from J, leaving 17 bases between them. CDR3: CASSVSFSPLGEQFF. The CDR3, as DNA: TGTGCCAGCAGCGTAAGTTTTAGTCCCCTCGGTGAGCAGTTCTTC.

This chain connects TRBV9 to TRBJ2-1; TRBD2 aligns across 9 bases. This CDR3 is built from 15 residues. Trimming removed 2 bases from V and 6 bases from J; junction bases left unmatched: 6. CDR1 is SGDLS and CDR2 is YYNGEE in the germline V gene. The CDR3 protein is CASSVGGGVPNEQFF. CDR3 sequence (DNA): TGTGCCAGCAGCGTTGGCGGGGGGGTTCCCAATGAGCAGTTCTTC.

The chain couples TRBV4-1 to TRBJ2-3; possible D gene TRBD2, 5 bases. This CDR3 has 16 amino acids. The germline gives CDR1 MGHRA, CDR2 YSYEKL. Trimming left V 4 bases short and J 0 bases short, with 14 bases between. The CDR3 loop is CASSPLEAPSTDTQYF. CDR3 nucleotides: TGCGCCAGCAGCCCCCTGGAGGCTCCGAGCACAGATACGCAGTATTTT.

This rearrangement joins TRBV19 to TRBJ1-5; D gene unclear. Germline CDR1 and CDR2: LNHDA and SQIVND (reference sequence). There are 16 residues in the CDR3. V was pared by 0 bases and J by 0 bases, with 9 bases between. CDR3 protein: CASSIDRSYSNQPQHF. Here the CDR3 DNA reads TGTGCCAGTAGTATAGACAGGTCGTATAGCAATCAGCCCCAGCATTTT.